Described below is a single TCR beta chain sequence and its context. Germline CDR1 is MNHEY and CDR2 is SVGAGI. The CDR3 sequence is 13 residues long. The ends lost 5 bases at V and 7 bases at J; junction bases unmatched: 6. Clones were sequenced by immunoSEQ multiplex PCR, and TCRdb holds only the in-frame ones, with some missing. The table has more than 6,500 clones, around 78% seen once. The data derive from a study of follicular helper T cells after annual influenza vaccination. Time point: 2014-2015 season, 7 days after vaccination. Adults were given seasonal inactivated influenza vaccine, and blood CD4 subsets were sorted before and after vaccination.

The sequences come from CXCR5+ CD38- circulating T follicular helper cells from blood, collected 7 days after influenza vaccination. The subset here: circulating Tfh, non-naive CD4+CXCR5+PD-1+ (ICOS+CD38+ or ICOS-CD38-). The sequence was collected from an adult who received the influenza vaccine. This chain connects TRBV6-5 to TRBJ1-2; 8 nucleotides align to TRBD1. The CDR3 coding sequence is TGTGCCAGCAGTCAAGACAGGGGCTCTGGCTACACCTTC. Translation gives CASSQDRGSGYTF.